This T cell receptor (beta chain) was identified during a study of human T cells and chemical hapten exposure. MiXCR was run by TCRdb on the RACE reads, yielding one entry per CDR3 protein. The table includes about 99,000 distinct CDR3 sequences, 9.5% to 15% detected once. General study findings and limits: High-frequency TCRs, those above 1 in 1000, stayed the same after DPC sensitization.

CDR3 size: 15 residues. Deletions cut 0 bases from V and 5 bases from J, with 13 bases between. Germline values: CDR1 KGHSH, CDR2 LQKENI. Time point defined: patch test 1, 2 weeks after DPC sensitization. Treatment defined: therapeutic diphenylcyclopropenone sensitization with weekly scalp DPC. This clonotype was seen many times. As yet, its antigen is unknown. V is TRBV18 and J is TRBJ2-5, with D possibly being TRBD1 (5 bases). The sample consisted of whole blood, taken in connection with sensitization to the hapten diphenylcyclopropenone (DPC). The TCR comes from a woman aged 40 to 50 with alopecia areata. Some clones in this sample may be carry-over from other donors' samples. The CDR3 is CASSPPGQGDETQYF. The DNA of the CDR3 is TGTGCCAGCTCACCACCCGGCCAGGGTGACGAGACCCAGTACTTC.